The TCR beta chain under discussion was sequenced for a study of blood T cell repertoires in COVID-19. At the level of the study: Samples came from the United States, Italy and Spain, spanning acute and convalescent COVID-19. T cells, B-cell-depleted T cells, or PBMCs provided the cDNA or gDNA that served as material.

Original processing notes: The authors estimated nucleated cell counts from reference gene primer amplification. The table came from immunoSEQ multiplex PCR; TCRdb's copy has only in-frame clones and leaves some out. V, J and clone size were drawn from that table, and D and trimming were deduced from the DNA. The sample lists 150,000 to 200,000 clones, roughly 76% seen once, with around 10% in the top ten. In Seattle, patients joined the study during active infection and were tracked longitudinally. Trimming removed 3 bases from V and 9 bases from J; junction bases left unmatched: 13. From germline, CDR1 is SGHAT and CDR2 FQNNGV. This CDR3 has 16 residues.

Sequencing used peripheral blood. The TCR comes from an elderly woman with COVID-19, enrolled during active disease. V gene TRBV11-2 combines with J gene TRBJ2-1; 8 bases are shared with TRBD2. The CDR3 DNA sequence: TGTGCCAGCAGCTTCTCTAGCGGGTCCTTATGGACTGAGCAGTTCTTC. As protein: CASSFSSGSLWTEQFF.